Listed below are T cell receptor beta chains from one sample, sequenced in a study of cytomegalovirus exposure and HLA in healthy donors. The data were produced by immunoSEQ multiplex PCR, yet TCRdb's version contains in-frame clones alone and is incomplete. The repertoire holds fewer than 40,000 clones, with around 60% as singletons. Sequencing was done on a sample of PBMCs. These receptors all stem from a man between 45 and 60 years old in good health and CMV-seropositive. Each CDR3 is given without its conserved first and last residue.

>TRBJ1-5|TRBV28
ASSTPGAASNQPQH
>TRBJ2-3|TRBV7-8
ASSLYSPTDTQY
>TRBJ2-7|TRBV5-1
ASSLGGGQYYEQY
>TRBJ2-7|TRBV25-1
ASRGGSYEQY
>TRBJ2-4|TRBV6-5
ASKQGLIGKNIQY
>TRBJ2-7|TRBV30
AWSGRLGTGKDYEQY
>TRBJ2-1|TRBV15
ATSRDLGAGNEQF
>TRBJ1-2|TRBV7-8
ASSHRQGQDGYT
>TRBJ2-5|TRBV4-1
ASSQDGGANKETQY
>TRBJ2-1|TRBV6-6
ASSTGLAGGRNEQF
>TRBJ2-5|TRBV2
ASSLTGESQETQY
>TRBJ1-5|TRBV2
ASSVSGKDQPQH
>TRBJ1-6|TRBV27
ASRQDTDNSPLH
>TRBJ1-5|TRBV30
AWSSQPGANQPQH
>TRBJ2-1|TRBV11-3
ASSQTGGSNEQF
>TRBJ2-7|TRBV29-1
SVEGLGNEQY
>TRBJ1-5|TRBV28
ASSLAGSQPQH
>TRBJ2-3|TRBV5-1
ASRGQHTDTQY
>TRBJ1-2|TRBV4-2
ASSQDGGDRGRISGYT
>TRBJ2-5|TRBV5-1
ASSLAGSKETQY
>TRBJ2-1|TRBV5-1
ASSRGQGNNEQF
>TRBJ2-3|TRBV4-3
ASSQRGGGQKDTQY
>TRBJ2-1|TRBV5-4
ASSLDHRTTYNEQF
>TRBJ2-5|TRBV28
ASSLSPSGGETQY
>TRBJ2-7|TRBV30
AWSVGLEQY
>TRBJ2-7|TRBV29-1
SVSGQSYEQY
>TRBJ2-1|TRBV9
ASSVGSTSMAEQF
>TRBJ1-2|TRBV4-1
ASSQDPGGDGYT
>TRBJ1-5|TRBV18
ASSLTGDQPQH
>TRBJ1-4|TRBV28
ASRSGGTNEKLF
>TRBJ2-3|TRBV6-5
ASSYSAGGADTQY
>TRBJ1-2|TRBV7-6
ASSSGQGIHGYT
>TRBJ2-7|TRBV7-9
ASENTGAEQY
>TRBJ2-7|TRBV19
ASLPPGSYEQY
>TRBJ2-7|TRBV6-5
ASSRSTPSVGEQY
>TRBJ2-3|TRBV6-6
ASRRGGNPDTQY
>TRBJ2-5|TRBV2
ASTKELAGETQY
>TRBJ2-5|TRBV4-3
ASSQGSQSQETQY
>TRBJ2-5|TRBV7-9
ASSPPGGLGETQY
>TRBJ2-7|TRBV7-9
ASSLYRETYEQY
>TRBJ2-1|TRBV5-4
ASSSGGEQF
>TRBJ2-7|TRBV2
ASSEGAGASKEQY
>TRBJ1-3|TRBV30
AWSRSAGNTIY
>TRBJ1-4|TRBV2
ASSKGGKTSGGEKLF
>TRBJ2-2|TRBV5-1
ASSPQGADTGELF
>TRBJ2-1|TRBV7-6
ASSLQGLFNEQF
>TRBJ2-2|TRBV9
ASSPQTGPTGELF
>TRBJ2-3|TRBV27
ASSGTTSPDTQY
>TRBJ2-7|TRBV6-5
ASSTSGYSYEQY
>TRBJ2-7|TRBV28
ASSPMQAGGSYEQY
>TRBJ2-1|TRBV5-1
ASSLTGANNEQF
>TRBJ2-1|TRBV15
ATSRNRDRGRGVV
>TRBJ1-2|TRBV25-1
ASTDNAYGYT
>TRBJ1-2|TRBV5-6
ASSLYGKDGYT
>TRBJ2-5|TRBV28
ASSLVGRGETQY